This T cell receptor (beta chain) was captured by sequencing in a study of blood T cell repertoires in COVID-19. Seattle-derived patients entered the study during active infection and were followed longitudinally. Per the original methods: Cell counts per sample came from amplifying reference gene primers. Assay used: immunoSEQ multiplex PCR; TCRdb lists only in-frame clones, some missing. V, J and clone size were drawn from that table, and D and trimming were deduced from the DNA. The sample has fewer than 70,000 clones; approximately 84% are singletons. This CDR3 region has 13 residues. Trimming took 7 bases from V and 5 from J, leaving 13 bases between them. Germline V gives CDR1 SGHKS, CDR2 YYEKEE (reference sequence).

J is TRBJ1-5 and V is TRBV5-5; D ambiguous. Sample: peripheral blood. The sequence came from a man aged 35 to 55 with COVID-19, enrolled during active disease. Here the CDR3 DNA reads TGTGCCAGCGGGGTGAGGGTGGATCAGCCCCAGCATTTT. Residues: CASGVRVDQPQHF.